Sequencing of this T cell receptor (beta chain) was carried out in a study of blood T cell repertoires in COVID-19. Study details: Sources were T cells, B-cell-depleted T cells, or PBMCs; the material itself was cDNA or gDNA.

Source study methods: Quantification of nucleated cells was approximated via reference gene primer amplification. Sequencing used immunoSEQ multiplex PCR; TCRdb keeps in-frame clones, though not all of them. Clone size and V and J calls were adopted from that table, with D and trimming inferred from the DNA. The repertoire holds some 260,000 clones, with about 87% as singletons. Germline values: CDR1 MDHEN, CDR2 SYDVKM. V lost 1 base and J lost 3, with 13 bases in between. The CDR3 totals 15 residues. The source of this sequence is a woman between 65 and 79 years old with COVID-19, enrolled during active disease. The V call is TRBV28, the J call TRBJ2-7; possibly TRBD1 for D (6 bases). The sequenced material came from peripheral blood. CDR3 residues: CASSLLQGPLYEQYF. The CDR3 DNA is TGTGCCAGCAGTTTATTACAGGGCCCCCTCTACGAGCAGTACTTC.